A selection of T cell receptor beta chains follows, all from one sample in a study of T cells in Graves' hyperthyroidism and ophthalmopathy. Using its own MiXCR run on the multiplex PCR reads, TCRdb lists one record per CDR3 protein. The repertoire consists of under 250,000 distinct CDR3 sequences, with over 20% occurring once and the leading ten covering roughly 40%. The sequencing sample was made of blood. Receptors were obtained from a woman between 40 and 50 years old with Graves' ophthalmopathy. The CDR3 runs from the conserved cysteine through the conserved F or W. A D gene is named only where the DNA matches it firmly. Rows give clone size only sometimes, using once, few, many, or a class for an expanded clone.

abundance	d_gene	j_gene	v_gene	CDR3nt	CDR3aa
many	TRBD1	TRBJ1-2	TRBV3-1	TGTGCCAGCAGCCAAACGGACAGGGGCGGTGGCTACACCTTC	CASSQTDRGGGYTF
many	.	TRBJ2-5	TRBV7-6	TGTGCCAGCAGCCAGTACCAAGAGACCCAGTACTTC	CASSQYQETQYF
few	TRBD2	TRBJ2-1	TRBV30	TGTGCCTGGACAGAGGGAGGGTTCAATGAGCAGTTCTTC	CAWTEGGFNEQFF
.	.	TRBJ1-1	TRBV28	TGTGCCAGCGTGGGGCGAGTAAAGAGGGGGAGAGTAGGAACTGAAGCTTTCTTT	CASVGRVKRGRVGTEAFF
many	.	TRBJ2-7	TRBV6-2/TRBV6-3	TGTGCCAGCAGTTACCTGAGACAGTACTCCTACGAGCAGTACTTC	CASSYLRQYSYEQYF
few	.	TRBJ2-2	TRBV30	TGTGCCTTGGTCAGGGATAACACCGGGGAGCTGTTTTTT	CALVRDNTGELFF
many	.	TRBJ2-7	TRBV6-5	TGTGCCAGCAGTTACACCGGAGTGAGGTCCTACGAGCAGTACTTC	CASSYTGVRSYEQYF
many	TRBD2	TRBJ2-2	TRBV5-1	TGCGCCAGCAGCTTGGGGACTAGAGAAAATACCGGGGAGCTGTTTTTT	CASSLGTRENTGELFF
many	.	TRBJ2-2	TRBV28	TGTGCCAGCAGTTTGGTGGCAGGCACCGGGGAGCTGTTTTTT	CASSLVAGTGELFF
many	.	TRBJ2-4	TRBV6-1	TGTGCCAGCAGTGAAATGGGAGTTCAGTACTTC	CASSEMGVQYF
many	.	TRBJ1-1	TRBV19	TGTGCCAGTAGTATTACGGGGTGGAACACTGAAGCTTTCTTT	CASSITGWNTEAFF
.	.	TRBJ1-5	TRBV28	TGTGCCAGCGGCCAGGGGCGAGGGCAGCCCCAGCATTTT	CASGQGRGQPQHF
many	.	TRBJ2-7	TRBV12-3/TRBV12-4	TGTGCCAGCACATTGGGGGGCCAGGAGTACTTC	CASTLGGQEYF
many	.	TRBJ2-7	TRBV7-6	TGTGCCAGCAGCACGACCCCAGGGAGCGCCGGTCTGCACGAGCAGTACTTC	CASSTTPGSAGLHEQYF
.	TRBD1	TRBJ1-1	TRBV19	TGTGCCAGTAGTTCCGGACAAGGGGGCATCACTGAAGCTTTCTTT	CASSSGQGGITEAFF
many	TRBD1	TRBJ1-1	TRBV6-1	TGTGCCAGCAGCGATTGGACAGGGGGCACTGAAGCTTTCTTT	CASSDWTGGTEAFF
many	.	TRBJ2-7	TRBV2	TGTGCCAGCAGTGGTCACCAGGGGTCCTACGAGCAGTACTTC	CASSGHQGSYEQYF
.	TRBD2	TRBJ2-7	TRBV20-1	TGCAGTGCTAGCGGGACTAACTACGAGCAGTACTTC	CSASGTNYEQYF
many	.	TRBJ1-2	TRBV6-5	TGTGCCAGCAGTTACACTGGGGGGAGTGACTATGGCTACACCTTC	CASSYTGGSDYGYTF
many	.	TRBJ2-7	TRBV15	TGTGCCACCAGCAGAGACCCCGGTGGGAGTTACGAGCAGTACTTC	CATSRDPGGSYEQYF
many	TRBD2	TRBJ2-5	TRBV27	TGTGCCAGCAGTCCTACTAGCGTTATCCAAGAGACCCAGTACTTC	CASSPTSVIQETQYF
many	.	TRBJ1-2	TRBV5-8	TGTGCCAGCAGCCCGGGACGGGTTAACTATGGCTACACCTTC	CASSPGRVNYGYTF
many	TRBD2	TRBJ2-5	TRBV6-5	TGTGCCAGCAGTTACCGGGGGGGCGAAGAGACCCAGTACTTC	CASSYRGGEETQYF
many	.	TRBJ1-1	TRBV6-5	TGTGCCAGCAAGAGACAGATGAACACTGAAGCTTTCTTT	CASKRQMNTEAFF
.	.	TRBJ1-1	TRBV28	TGTGCCAGCAGTTTAAGGGCAGGGAACACTGAAGCTTTCTTT	CASSLRAGNTEAFF
.	.	TRBJ1-2	TRBV2	TGTGCCAGCTCTACCGACCAAATATCAGGAGGCTACACCTTC	CASSTDQISGGYTF
few	.	TRBJ1-5	TRBV12-3/TRBV12-4	TGTGCCAGCAGTTTAGGCGCTGTTTATCAGCCCCAGCATTTT	CASSLGAVYQPQHF
.	.	TRBJ1-1	TRBV28	TGTGCCAGCACCAACGAAGGGGTGAGGACTGAAGCTTTCTTT	CASTNEGVRTEAFF
few	.	TRBJ2-7	TRBV3-1	TGTGCCAGCAGCAAGCCTAGTGACGGCCCCTACGAGCAGTACTTC	CASSKPSDGPYEQYF
many	TRBD1	TRBJ2-7	TRBV24-1	TGTGCCCCTCCCCCGGGACAGGACTACGAGCAGTACTTC	CAPPPGQDYEQYF
many	.	TRBJ1-2	TRBV5-1	TGCGCCAGCAGGCCGGCGCGGTCGGACGGGAACTATGGCTACACCTTC	CASRPARSDGNYGYTF
many	TRBD1	TRBJ2-7	TRBV13	TGTGCCAGCAGCCCTCGGGACAGGGGCCGCGAGCAGTACTTC	CASSPRDRGREQYF
many	.	TRBJ2-3	TRBV7-2	TGTGCCAGCAGCCAGCTTACAGGTACGCAGTATTTT	CASSQLTGTQYF
many	TRBD1	TRBJ1-1	TRBV6-1	TGTGCCAGCAGTCCCCAGGACAGGGGCAACACTGAAGCTTTCTTT	CASSPQDRGNTEAFF
.	.	TRBJ1-5	TRBV28	TGTGCCAGCAGTCCCCGCCCCGGGGGAGTGATTGATCAGCCCCAGCATTTT	CASSPRPGGVIDQPQHF
many	TRBD2	TRBJ2-7	TRBV28	TGTGCCAGCAGTTTCCCGGACCCGCAGGGAGGGACTAGCGGGAAGAATCTATACGAGCAGTACTTC	CASSFPDPQGGTSGKNLYEQYF
few	.	TRBJ2-7	TRBV12-3/TRBV12-4	TGTGCCAGCAGGTTACAGGGGGCAAGCGGGAGGCGCGAGCAGTACTTC	CASRLQGASGRREQYF
few	.	TRBJ1-2	TRBV6-1	TGTGCCAGCAGTGACTTGCGGTATGGCTACACCTTC	CASSDLRYGYTF
many	.	TRBJ2-7	TRBV29-1	TGCAGCGCCCTGACATCTGGCTCCTACGAGCAGTACTTC	CSALTSGSYEQYF
many	TRBD1	TRBJ1-1	TRBV6-5	TGTGCCAGCAGTTACGATCAGGGGGACACTGAAGCTTTCTTT	CASSYDQGDTEAFF
once	.	TRBJ1-5	TRBV30	TGTGCCTGGGGTGTCTCAGGGTCGAGCAATAAGCCCCAGCATTTT	CAWGVSGSSNKPQHF
.	.	TRBJ2-5	TRBV12-3/TRBV12-4	TGTGCCAGCAGTGAGCCTCATAAAGGCGGGGCATCCAACCAAGAGACCCAGTACTTC	CASSEPHKGGASNQETQYF
.	.	TRBJ2-7	TRBV24-1	TGTGCCACCAGTGATGCCACAGGGAAGCAGTACTTC	CATSDATGKQYF
many	.	TRBJ1-5	TRBV15	TGTGCCACCAGCGTGTGGGGAAATCAGCCCCAGCATTTT	CATSVWGNQPQHF
.	.	TRBJ2-2	TRBV19	TGTGCCAGTAGTCCACAAGGGCACAACACCGGGGAGCTGTTTTTT	CASSPQGHNTGELFF
many	.	TRBJ1-5	TRBV12-3/TRBV12-4	TGTGCCAGCAGTCCCGACAGGCAGGGTTTGCCCCAGCATTTT	CASSPDRQGLPQHF
few	.	TRBJ2-2	TRBV27	TGTGCCAGCAGGCCTGGTCCCCTGGCCACCGGGGAGCTGTTTTTT	CASRPGPLATGELFF
many	.	TRBJ2-5	TRBV19	TGTGCCAGTAGTATAGGCCTCCAAGAGACCCAGTACTTC	CASSIGLQETQYF
many	TRBD2	TRBJ2-2	TRBV3-1	TGTGCCAGCAGCCAAGGGTCTAGCGGGAGATTGACCGGGGAGCTGTTTTTT	CASSQGSSGRLTGELFF
.	TRBD1	TRBJ2-7	TRBV6-1	TGTGCCAGCAGGATATCGGGACAGGATACCTACGAGCAGTACTTC	CASRISGQDTYEQYF
.	TRBD2	TRBJ2-7	TRBV3-1	TGTGCCAGCAGCCAAGGACGACTAGCAGTCTACGAGCAGTACTTC	CASSQGRLAVYEQYF